The 5 T cell receptor beta chains below come from one sample, sequenced in a study of blood T cell repertoires in COVID-19. Using immunoSEQ multiplex PCR, the repertoire was profiled, and TCRdb retains in-frame clones only, with some absent. The sample includes about 220,000 clones, approximately 80% seen only once; the top ten take 15% to 20%. The specimen was peripheral blood. The receptors were gathered from a man younger than 45 with active or convalescent COVID-19.

This clone was found a few times. CDR3 protein: CASSQGGQGAHSGTQYF. The CDR3 region has the DNA TGTGCCAGCAGCCAAGGAGGACAGGGTGCCCACTCGGGGACCCAGTACTTC. This chain joins TRBV3-1 (or the pseudogene TRBV3-2) and TRBJ2-5; TRBD1 matches at 8 bases. Per the germline V gene, CDR1 is LGHDT and CDR2 is YNNKEL (reference sequence). V lost 1 base to trimming and J lost 7 bases; unmatched junction nucleotides: 14. The CDR3 has 17 residues.

The chain has TRBV20-1 and TRBJ1-2; no clear D. V lost 0 bases and J 6 bases, leaving 2 bases between the germline ends. From germline, CDR1 is DFQATT and CDR2 SNEGSKA (reference sequence). The CDR3 has 10 amino acids. This chain's CDR3 is CSARDNGYTF. DNA of the CDR3: TGCAGTGCTAGAGATAATGGCTACACCTTC.

The genes are TRBV3-1 (or the pseudogene TRBV3-2) and TRBJ1-1; D is uncertain. Germline CDR1 is LGHDT and CDR2 is YNNKEL (reference sequence). The CDR3 has 13 amino acids. Between the trimmed V and J ends, which lost 3 bases and 2 bases, there was a span of 7 bases. CDR3 protein: CASSHYFNTEAFF. The CDR3 DNA is TGTGCCAGCAGCCATTATTTTAACACTGAAGCTTTCTTT.

V and J are TRBV5-5 and TRBJ1-2, with 7 bases aligning to TRBD1. This CDR3 comprises 15 residues. Germline CDR1 is SGHKS and CDR2 is YYEKEE (reference sequence). Trimming cost V 2 bases and J 2 bases; bases outside gene matches: 6. CDR3 DNA sequence: TGTGCCAGCAGCTTCGGGACAGTAACGAACTATGGCTACACCTTC. The encoded protein is CASSFGTVTNYGYTF.

The chain employs TRBV19 and TRBJ2-1; 9 nucleotides align to TRBD2. This CDR3 is 14 amino acids long. Trimming cost V 4 bases and J 8 bases; bases outside gene matches: 6. Germline lookup yields CDR1 LNHDA and CDR2 SQIVND (reference sequence). CDR3 region: CASSSGGAVHEQFF. DNA for the CDR3: TGTGCCAGTAGTAGCGGGGGGGCTGTCCATGAGCAGTTCTTC.